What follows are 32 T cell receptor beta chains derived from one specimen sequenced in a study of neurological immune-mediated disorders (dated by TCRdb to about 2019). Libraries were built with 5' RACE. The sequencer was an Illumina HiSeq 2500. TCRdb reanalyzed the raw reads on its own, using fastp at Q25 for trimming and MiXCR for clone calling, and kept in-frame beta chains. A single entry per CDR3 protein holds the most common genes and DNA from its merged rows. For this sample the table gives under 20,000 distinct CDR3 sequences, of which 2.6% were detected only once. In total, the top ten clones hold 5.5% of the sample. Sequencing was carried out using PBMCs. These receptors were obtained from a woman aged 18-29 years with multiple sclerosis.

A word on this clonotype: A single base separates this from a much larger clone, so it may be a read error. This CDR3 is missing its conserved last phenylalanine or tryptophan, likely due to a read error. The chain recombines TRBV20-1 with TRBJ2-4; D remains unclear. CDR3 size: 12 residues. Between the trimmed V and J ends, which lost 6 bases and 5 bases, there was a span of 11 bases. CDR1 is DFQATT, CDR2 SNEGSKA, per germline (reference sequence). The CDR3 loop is CSAWGGQNIQYV. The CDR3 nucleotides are TGCAGTGCATGGGGTGGTCAAAACATTCAGTACGTC.

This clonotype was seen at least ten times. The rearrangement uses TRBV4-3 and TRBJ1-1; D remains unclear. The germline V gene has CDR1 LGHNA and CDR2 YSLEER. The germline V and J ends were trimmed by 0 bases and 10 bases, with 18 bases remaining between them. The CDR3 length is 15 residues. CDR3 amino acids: CASSQDLRVRVGAFF. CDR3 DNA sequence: TGCGCCAGCAGCCAAGATCTTCGGGTAAGGGTGGGAGCTTTCTTT.

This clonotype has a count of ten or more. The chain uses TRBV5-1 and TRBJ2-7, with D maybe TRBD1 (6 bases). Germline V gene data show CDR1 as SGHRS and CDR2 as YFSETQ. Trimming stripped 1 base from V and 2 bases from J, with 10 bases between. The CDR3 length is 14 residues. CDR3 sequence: CASSLSGQTYEQYF. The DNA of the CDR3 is TGCGCCAGCAGCTTGTCAGGACAGACCTACGAGCAGTACTTC.

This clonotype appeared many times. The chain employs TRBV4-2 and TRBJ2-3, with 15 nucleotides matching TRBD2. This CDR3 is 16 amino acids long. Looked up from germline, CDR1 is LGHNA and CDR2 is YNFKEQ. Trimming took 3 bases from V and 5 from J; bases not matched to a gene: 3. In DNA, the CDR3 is TGTGCCAGCAGCCAGCGGACTAGCGGGGGGGTAGATACGCAGTATTTT. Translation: CASSQRTSGGVDTQYF.

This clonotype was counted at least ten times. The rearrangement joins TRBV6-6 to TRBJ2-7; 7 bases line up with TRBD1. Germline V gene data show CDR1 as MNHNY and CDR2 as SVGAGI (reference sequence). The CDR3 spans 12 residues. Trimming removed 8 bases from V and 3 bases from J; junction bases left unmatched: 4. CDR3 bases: TGTGCCAGCCGACAGGGAGACTACGAGCAGTACGTC. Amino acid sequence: CASRQGDYEQYV.

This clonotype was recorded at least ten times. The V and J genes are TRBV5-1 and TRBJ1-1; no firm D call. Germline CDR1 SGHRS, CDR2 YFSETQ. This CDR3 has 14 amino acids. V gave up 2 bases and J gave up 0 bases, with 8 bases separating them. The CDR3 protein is CASSFLSMNTEAFF. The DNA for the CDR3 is TGCGCCAGCAGCTTCCTCTCAATGAACACTGAAGCTTTCTTT.

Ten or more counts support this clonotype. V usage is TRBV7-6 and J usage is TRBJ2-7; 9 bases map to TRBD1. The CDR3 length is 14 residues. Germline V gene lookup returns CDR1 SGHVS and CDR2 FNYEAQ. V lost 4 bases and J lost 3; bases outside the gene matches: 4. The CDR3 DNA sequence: TGTGCCAGCAGCTCGGGACAGGGTCTCTACGAGCAGTACTTC. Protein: CASSSGQGLYEQYF. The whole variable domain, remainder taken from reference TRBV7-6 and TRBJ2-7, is GAGVSQSPRYKVTKRGQDVALRCDPISGHVSLYWYRQALGQGPEFLTYFNYEAQQDKSGLPNDRFSAERPEGSISTLTIQRTEQRDSAMYRCASSSGQGLYEQYFGPGTRLTVT.

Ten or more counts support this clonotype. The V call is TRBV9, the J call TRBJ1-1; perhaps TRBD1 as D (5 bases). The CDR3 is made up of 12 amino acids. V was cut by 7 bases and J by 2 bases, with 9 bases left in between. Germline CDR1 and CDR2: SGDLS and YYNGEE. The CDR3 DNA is TGTGCCAGCGGGGGGATAAACACTGAAGCTTTCTTT. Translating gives CASGGINTEAFF. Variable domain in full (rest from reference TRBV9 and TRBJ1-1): DSGVTQTPKHLITATGQRVTLRCSPRSGDLSVYWYQQSLDQGLQFLIQYYNGEERAKGNILERFSAQQFPDLHSELNLSSLELGDSALYFCASGGINTEAFFGQGTRLTVV.

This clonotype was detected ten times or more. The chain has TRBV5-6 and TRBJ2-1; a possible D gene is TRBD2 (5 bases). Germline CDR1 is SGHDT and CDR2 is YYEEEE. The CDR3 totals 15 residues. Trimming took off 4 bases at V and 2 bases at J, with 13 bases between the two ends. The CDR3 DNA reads TGTGCCAGCAGCAGATACGGGGTTCCCTACAATGAGCAGTTCTTC. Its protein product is CASSRYGVPYNEQFF.

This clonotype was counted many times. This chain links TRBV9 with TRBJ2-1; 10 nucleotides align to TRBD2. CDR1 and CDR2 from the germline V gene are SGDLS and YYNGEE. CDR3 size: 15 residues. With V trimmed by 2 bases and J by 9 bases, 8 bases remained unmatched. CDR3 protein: CASSVLAGDYSEQFF. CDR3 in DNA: TGTGCCAGCAGCGTTCTAGCGGGAGACTATAGTGAGCAGTTCTTC.

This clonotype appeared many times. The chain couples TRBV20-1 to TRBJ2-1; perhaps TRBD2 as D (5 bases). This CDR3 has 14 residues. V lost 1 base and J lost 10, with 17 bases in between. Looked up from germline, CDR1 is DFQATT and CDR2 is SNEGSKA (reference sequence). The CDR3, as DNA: TGCAGTGCTAGAGTCGGCGGCCCGGCTAGCGAGCAGTTCTTC. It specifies CSARVGGPASEQFF.

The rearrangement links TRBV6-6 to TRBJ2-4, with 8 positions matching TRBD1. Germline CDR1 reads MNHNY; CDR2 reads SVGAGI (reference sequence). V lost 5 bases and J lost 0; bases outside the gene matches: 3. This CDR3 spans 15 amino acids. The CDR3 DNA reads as TGTGCCAGCAGTCGGACAGGGCTAGCCAAAAACATTCAGTACTTC. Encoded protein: CASSRTGLAKNIQYF.

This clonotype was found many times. For the CDR3, the DNA is TGTGCCAGCAGTTTGATCCTGCGCACAGATACGCAGTATTTT. Protein: CASSLILRTDTQYF. V is TRBV12-3 or TRBV12-4 and J is TRBJ2-3; no firm D call. This CDR3 contains 14 residues. V gave up 3 bases and J gave up 1 base, with 8 bases separating them.

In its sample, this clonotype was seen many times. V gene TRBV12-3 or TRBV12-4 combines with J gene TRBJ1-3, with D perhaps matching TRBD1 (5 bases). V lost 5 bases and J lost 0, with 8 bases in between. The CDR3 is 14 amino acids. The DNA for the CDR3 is TGTGCCAGCAGTCACAGGAACTCTGGAAACACCATATATTTT. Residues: CASSHRNSGNTIYF.

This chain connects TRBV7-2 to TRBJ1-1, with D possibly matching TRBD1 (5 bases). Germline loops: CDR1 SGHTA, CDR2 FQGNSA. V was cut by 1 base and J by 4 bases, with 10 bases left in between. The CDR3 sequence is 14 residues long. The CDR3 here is CASSLETVSTEAFF. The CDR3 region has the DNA TGTGCCAGCAGCTTAGAGACAGTAAGCACTGAAGCTTTCTTT.

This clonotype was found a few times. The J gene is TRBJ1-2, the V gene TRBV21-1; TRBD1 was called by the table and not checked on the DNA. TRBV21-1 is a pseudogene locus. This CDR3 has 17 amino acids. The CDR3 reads CASSNGPRDRENSGYTF. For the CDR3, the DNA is TGTGCCAGCAGCAACGGCCCCCGGGACAGGGAAAATAGTGGCTACACCTTC.

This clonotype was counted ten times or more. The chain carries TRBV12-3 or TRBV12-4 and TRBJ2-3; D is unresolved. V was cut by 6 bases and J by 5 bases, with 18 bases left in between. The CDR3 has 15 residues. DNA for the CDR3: TGTGCCAGCAGCATAGGCCTAGTAGATGGAGATACGCAGTATTTT. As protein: CASSIGLVDGDTQYF.

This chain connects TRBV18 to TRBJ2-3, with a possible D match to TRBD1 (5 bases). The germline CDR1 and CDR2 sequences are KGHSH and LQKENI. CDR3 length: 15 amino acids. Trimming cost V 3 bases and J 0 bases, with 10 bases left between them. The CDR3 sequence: CASSPRQGSTDTQYF. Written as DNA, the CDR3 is TGTGCCAGCTCACCGAGGCAGGGCAGCACAGATACGCAGTATTTT.

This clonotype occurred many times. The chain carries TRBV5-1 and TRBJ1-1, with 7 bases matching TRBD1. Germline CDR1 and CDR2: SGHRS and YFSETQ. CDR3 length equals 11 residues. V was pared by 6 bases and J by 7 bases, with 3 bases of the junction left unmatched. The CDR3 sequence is CASTRQGEAFF. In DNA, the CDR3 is TGCGCCAGCACTCGACAGGGTGAAGCTTTCTTT.

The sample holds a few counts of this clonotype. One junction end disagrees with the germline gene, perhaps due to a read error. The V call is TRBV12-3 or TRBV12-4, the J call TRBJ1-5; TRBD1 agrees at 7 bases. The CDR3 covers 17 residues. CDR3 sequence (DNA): TGTGCCAGCAGCTCCAGTACAGGGGCCTTTAGCAATCAGCCCCAGAATTTT. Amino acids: CASSSSTGAFSNQPQNF.

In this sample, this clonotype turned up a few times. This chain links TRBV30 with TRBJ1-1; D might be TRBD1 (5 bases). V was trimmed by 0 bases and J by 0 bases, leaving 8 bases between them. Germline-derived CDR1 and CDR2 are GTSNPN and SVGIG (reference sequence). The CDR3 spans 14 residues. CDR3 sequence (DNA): TGTGCCTGGAGTGTACGGGGGGTGAACACTGAAGCTTTCTTT. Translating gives CAWSVRGVNTEAFF.

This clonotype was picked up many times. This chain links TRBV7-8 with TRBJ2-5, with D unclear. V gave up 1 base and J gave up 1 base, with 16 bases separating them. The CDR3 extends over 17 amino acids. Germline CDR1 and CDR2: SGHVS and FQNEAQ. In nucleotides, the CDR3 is TGTGCCAGCAGCTTAGTCGGAATGCTTGGTGCCCAAGAGACCCAGTACTTC. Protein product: CASSLVGMLGAQETQYF.

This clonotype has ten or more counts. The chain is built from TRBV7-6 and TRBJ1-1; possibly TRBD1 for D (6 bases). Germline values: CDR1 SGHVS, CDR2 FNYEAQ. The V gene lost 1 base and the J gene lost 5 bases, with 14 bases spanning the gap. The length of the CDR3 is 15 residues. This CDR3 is CASSLVGGRGTEAFF. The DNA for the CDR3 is TGTGCCAGCAGCTTAGTTGGGGGGCGAGGGACTGAAGCTTTCTTT.

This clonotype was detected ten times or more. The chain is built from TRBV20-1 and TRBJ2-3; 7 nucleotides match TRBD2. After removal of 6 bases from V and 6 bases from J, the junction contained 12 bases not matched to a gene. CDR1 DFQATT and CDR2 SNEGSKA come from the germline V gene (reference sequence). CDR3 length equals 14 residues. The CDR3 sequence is CSALFSGQVDTQYF. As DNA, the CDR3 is TGCAGTGCCCTATTTAGCGGGCAGGTCGATACGCAGTATTTT.

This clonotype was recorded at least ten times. Written as DNA, the CDR3 is TGTGCCAGCAGCTTATCAGGATCACCCCTCCACTTT. Translation: CASSLSGSPLHF. The J gene is TRBJ1-6, the V gene TRBV7-9; D ambiguous. Looked up from germline, CDR1 is SEHNR and CDR2 is FQNEAQ (reference sequence). The CDR3 consists of 12 residues. V lost 2 bases and J lost 10, with 6 bases in between.

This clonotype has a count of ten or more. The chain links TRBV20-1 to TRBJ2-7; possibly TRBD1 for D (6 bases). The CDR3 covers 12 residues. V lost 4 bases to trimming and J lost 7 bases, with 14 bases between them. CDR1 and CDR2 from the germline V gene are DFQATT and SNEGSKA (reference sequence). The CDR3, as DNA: TGCAGTGCTACTGACAGTAGGGGGGAGCAGTACTTC. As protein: CSATDSRGEQYF.

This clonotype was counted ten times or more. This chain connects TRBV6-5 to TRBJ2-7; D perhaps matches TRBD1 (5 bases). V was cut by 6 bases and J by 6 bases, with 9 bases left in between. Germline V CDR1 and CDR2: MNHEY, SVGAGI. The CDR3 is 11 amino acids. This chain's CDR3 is CASRQGPEQYF. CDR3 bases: TGTGCCAGCAGGCAGGGTCCCGAGCAGTACTTC.

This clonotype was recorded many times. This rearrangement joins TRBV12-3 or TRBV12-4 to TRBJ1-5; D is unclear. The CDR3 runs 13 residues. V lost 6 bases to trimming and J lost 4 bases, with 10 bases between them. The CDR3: CASRLTVNQPQHF. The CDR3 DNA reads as TGTGCCAGCAGATTAACAGTGAATCAGCCCCAGCATTTT.

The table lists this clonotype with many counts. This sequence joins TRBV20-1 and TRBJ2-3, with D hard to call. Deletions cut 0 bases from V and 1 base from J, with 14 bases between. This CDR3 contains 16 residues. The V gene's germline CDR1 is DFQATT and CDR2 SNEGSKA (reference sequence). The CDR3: CSAREGNSGGTDTQYF. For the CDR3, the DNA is TGCAGTGCTAGAGAGGGTAACTCCGGCGGCACAGATACGCAGTATTTT.

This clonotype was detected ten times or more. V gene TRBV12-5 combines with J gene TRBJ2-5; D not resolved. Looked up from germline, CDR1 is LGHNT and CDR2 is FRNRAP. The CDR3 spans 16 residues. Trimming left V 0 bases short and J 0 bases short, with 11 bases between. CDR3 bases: TGTGCTAGTGGTTTGGTTGGGCAGCCTTACCAAGAGACCCAGTACTTC. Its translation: CASGLVGQPYQETQYF.

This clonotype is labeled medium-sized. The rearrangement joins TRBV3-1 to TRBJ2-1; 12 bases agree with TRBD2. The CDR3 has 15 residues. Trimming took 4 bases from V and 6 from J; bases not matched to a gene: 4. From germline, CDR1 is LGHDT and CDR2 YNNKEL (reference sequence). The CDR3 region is CASSPSGGAPNEQFF. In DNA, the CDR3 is TGTGCCAGCAGCCCTAGCGGGGGGGCCCCCAATGAGCAGTTCTTC.

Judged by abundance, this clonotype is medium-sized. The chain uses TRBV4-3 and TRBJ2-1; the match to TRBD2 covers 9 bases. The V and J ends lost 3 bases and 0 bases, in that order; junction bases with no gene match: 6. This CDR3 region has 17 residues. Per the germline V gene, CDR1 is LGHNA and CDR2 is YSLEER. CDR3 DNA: TGCGCCAGCAGCCATTTGCGCGGGAGGGCCTCCTACAATGAGCAGTTCTTC. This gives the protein CASSHLRGRASYNEQFF.